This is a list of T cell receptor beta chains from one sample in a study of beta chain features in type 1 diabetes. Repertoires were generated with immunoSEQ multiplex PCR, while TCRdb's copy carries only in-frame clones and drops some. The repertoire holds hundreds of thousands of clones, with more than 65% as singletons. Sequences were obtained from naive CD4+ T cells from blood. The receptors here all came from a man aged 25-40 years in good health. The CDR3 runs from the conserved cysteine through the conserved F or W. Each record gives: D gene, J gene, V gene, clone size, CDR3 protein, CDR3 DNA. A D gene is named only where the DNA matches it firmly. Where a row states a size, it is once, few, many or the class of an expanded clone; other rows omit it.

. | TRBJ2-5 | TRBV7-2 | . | CASSPRGRETQYF | TGTGCCAGCAGCCCCCGGGGAAGGGAGACCCAGTACTTC
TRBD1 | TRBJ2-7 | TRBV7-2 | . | CASSLDRGSYEQYF | TGTGCCAGCAGCTTGGACAGGGGCTCCTACGAGCAGTACTTC
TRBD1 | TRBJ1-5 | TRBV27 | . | CASSWDSSNQPQHF | TGTGCCAGCAGCTGGGACAGTAGCAATCAGCCCCAGCATTTT
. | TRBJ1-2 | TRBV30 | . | CAWSVQGGYTF | TGTGCCTGGAGTGTACAGGGAGGCTACACCTTC
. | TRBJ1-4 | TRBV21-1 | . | CASSTLQEKLFF | TGTGCCAGCAGCACATTACAGGAAAAACTGTTTTTT
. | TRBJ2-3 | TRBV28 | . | CASSLGTASTDTQYF | TGTGCCAGCAGTTTGGGCACCGCTAGCACAGATACGCAGTATTTT
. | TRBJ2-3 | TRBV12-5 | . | CASGSNTDTQYF | TGTGCTAGTGGTTCGAACACAGATACGCAGTATTTT
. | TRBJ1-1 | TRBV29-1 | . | CSVHGSGEAFF | TGCAGCGTCCATGGTTCCGGTGAAGCTTTCTTT
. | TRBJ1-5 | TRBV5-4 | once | CASSLDSNQPQHF | TGTGCCAGCAGCCTGGACAGCAATCAGCCCCAGCATTTT
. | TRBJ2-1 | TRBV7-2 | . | CASSPDPRSYNEQFF | TGTGCCAGCAGCCCGGACCCGCGCTCCTACAATGAGCAGTTCTTC
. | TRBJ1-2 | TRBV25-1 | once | CASSQQNYGYTF | TGTGCCAGCTCCCAGCAGAACTATGGCTACACCTTC
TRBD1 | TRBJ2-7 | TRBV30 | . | CAWRDRVLVEQYF | TGTGCCTGGAGAGACAGGGTTCTTGTCGAGCAGTACTTC
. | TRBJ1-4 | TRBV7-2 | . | CASSAREKLFF | TGTGCCAGCAGCGCAAGGGAAAAACTGTTTTTT
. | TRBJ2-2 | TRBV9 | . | CASSVGLGNTGELFF | TGTGCCAGCAGCGTTGGCCTAGGGAACACCGGGGAGCTGTTTTTT
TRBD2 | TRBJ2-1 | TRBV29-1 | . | CSVERTSGGGEQFF | TGCAGCGTTGAACGAACCAGCGGGGGTGGTGAGCAGTTCTTC
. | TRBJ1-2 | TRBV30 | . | CAGEFGGNYGYTF | TGTGCCGGAGAGTTTGGGGGGAACTATGGCTACACCTTC
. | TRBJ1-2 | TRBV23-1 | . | CALIGGNEDGYTF | TGCGCCCTCATCGGGGGTAATGAGGATGGCTACACCTTC
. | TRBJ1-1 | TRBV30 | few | CAWSLDTNTEAFF | TGTGCCTGGAGCCTCGACACTAACACTGAAGCTTTCTTT
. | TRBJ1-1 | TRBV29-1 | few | CSVEDRYTEAFF | TGCAGCGTTGAAGATCGGTACACTGAAGCTTTCTTT
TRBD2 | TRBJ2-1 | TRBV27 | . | CASSTNRLAGYNEQFF | TGTGCCAGCAGTACGAACCGACTAGCGGGGTACAATGAGCAGTTCTTC
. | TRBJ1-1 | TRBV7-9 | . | CASSSDGNTEAFF | TGTGCCAGCAGCTCCGACGGTAACACTGAAGCTTTCTTT
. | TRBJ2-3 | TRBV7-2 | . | CASSYRDADTQYF | TGTGCCAGCAGCTACAGGGACGCAGATACGCAGTATTTT